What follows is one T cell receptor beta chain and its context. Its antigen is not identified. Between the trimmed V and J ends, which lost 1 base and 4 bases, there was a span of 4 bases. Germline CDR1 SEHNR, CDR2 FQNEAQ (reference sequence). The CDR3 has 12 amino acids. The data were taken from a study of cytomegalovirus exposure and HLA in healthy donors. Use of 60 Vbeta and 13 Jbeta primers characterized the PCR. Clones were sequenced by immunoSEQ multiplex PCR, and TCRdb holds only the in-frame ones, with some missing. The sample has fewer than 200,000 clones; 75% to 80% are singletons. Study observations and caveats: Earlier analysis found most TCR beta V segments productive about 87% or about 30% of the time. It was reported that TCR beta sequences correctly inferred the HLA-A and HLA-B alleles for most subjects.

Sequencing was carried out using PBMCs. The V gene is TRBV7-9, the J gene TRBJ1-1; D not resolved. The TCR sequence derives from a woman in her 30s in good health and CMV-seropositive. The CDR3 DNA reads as TGTGCCAGCAGCTTAGAACTCACTGAAGCTTTCTTT. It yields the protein CASSLELTEAFF.